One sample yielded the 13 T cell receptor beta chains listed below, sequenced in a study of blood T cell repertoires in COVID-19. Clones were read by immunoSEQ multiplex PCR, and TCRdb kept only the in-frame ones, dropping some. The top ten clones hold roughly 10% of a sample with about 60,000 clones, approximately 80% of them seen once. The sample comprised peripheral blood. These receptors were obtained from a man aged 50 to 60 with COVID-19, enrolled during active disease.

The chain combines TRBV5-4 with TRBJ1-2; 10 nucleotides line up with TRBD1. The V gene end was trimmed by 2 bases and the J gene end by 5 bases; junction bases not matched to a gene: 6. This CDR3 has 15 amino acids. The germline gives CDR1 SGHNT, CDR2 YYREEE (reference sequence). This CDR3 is CASSLPGQGTYGYTF. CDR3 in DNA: TGTGCCAGCAGCTTACCGGGACAGGGGACGTATGGCTACACCTTC.

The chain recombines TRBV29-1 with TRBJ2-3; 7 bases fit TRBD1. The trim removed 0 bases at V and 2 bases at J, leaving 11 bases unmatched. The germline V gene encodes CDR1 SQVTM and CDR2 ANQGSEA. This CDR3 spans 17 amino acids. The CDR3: CSVEDHGGQAVTDTQYF. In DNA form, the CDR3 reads TGCAGCGTTGAAGATCATGGCGGACAGGCCGTCACAGATACGCAGTATTTT.

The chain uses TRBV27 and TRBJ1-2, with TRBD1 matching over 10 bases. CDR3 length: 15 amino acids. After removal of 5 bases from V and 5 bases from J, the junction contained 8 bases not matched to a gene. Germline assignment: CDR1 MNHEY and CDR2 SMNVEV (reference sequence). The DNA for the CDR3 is TGTGCCAGCAGTCTCACAGGACAGGGGGAGTATGGCTACACCTTC. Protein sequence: CASSLTGQGEYGYTF.

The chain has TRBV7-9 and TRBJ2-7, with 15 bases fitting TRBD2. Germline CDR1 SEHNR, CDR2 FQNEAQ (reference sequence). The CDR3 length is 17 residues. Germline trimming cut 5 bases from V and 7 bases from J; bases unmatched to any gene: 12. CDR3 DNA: TGTGCCAGCAGCCCGGGGACTAGCGGGAGGAAAGGGGGAGAGCAGTACTTC. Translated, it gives CASSPGTSGRKGGEQYF.

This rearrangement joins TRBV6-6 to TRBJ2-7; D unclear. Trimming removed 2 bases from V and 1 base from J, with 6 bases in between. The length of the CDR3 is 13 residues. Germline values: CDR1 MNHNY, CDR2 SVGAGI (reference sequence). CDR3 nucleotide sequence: TGTGCCAGCAGTTACGAGGATTCCTACGAGCAGTACTTC. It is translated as CASSYEDSYEQYF.

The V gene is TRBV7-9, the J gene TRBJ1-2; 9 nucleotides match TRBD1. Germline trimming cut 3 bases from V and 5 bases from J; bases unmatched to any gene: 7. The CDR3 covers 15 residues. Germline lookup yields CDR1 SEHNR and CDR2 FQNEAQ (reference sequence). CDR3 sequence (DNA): TGTGCCAGCAGCTTCCGGGACAGGGATGATTATGGCTACACCTTC. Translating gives CASSFRDRDDYGYTF.

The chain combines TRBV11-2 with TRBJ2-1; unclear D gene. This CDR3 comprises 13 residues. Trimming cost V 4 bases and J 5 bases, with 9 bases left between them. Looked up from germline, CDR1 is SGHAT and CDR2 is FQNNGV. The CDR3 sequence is CASSSTGDNEQFF. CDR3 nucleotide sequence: TGTGCCAGCAGCTCGACCGGAGACAATGAGCAGTTCTTC.

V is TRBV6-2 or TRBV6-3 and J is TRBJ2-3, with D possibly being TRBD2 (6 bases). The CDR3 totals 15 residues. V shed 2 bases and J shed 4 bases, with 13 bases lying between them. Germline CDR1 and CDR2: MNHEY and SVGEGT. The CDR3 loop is CASSYIADGADTQYF. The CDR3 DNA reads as TGTGCCAGCAGTTACATAGCGGACGGGGCAGATACGCAGTATTTT.

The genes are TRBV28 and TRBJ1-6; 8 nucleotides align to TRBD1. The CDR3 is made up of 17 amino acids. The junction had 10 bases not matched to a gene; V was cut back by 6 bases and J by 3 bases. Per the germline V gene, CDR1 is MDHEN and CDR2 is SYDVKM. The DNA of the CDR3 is TGTGCCAGCAGGACCTCAACCGGGACAGGCTATAATTCACCCCTCCACTTT. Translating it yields CASRTSTGTGYNSPLHF.

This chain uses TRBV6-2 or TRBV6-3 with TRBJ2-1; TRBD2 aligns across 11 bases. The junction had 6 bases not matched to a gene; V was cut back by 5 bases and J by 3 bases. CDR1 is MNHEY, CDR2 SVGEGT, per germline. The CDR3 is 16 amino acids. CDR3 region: CASSVPLAGGYNEQFF. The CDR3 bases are TGTGCCAGCAGTGTGCCCCTAGCGGGGGGCTACAATGAGCAGTTCTTC.

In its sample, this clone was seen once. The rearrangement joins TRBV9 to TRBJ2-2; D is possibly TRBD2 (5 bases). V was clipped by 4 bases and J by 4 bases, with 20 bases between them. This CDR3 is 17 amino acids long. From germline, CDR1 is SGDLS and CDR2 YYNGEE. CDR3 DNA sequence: TGTGCCAGCAGCCCCAGTCGTGCCGGGATCGGCACCGGGGAGCTGTTTTTT. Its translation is CASSPSRAGIGTGELFF. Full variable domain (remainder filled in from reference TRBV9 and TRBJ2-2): DSGVTQTPKHLITATGQRVTLRCSPRSGDLSVYWYQQSLDQGLQFLIQYYNGEERAKGNILERFSAQQFPDLHSELNLSSLELGDSALYFCASSPSRAGIGTGELFFGEGSRLTVL.

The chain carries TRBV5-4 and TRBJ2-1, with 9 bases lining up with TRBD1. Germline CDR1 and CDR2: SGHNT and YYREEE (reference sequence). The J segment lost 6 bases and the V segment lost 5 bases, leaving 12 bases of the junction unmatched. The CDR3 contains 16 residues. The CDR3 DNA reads TGTGCCAGCAGTCCTAGCCAGGACAGGGGTCGCAATGAGCAGTTCTTC. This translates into CASSPSQDRGRNEQFF.

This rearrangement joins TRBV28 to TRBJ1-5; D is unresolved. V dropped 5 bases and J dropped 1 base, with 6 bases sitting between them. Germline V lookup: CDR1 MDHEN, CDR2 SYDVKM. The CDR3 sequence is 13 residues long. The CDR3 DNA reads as TGTGCCAGCAGTACACTAAGCAATCAGCCCCAGCATTTT. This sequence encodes CASSTLSNQPQHF.